The rows below give T cell receptor beta chains drawn from one sample of a study of human T cells and chemical hapten exposure. TCRdb passed the RACE reads through MiXCR, listing each CDR3 protein once. This table holds about 380,000 distinct CDR3 sequences, approximately 5% found once. The material was whole blood, obtained in connection with sensitization to the hapten diphenylcyclopropenone (DPC). Every receptor here comes from a woman in her forties or fifties with alopecia areata. Some clones in this sample may be carry-over from other donors' samples. The CDR3 runs from the conserved cysteine through the conserved F or W.

>TRBV18|TRBJ2-1
CASSRSQNNEQFF
>TRBV6-1|TRBJ2-1
CASALLAAGGNEQFF
>TRBV30|TRBJ1-1
CGSRWQGMNTEAFF
>TRBV7-3|TRBJ1-1
CASSPGASTEAFF
>TRBV20-1|TRBJ1-1
CSARDVLGTEAFF
>TRBV27|TRBJ1-1
CASSLFKGTGPTEAFF
>TRBV20-1|TRBJ2-3
CSARQETTDTQYF
>TRBV20-1|TRBJ2-7
CSARDYRDPTYEQYF
>TRBV28|TRBJ1-1
CASSLSQGRTEAFF
>TRBV10-3|TRBJ2-3
CAISESVQTTDTQYF
>TRBV12-3/TRBV12-4|TRBJ1-2
CASSRDRAYGYTF
>TRBV24-1|TRBJ2-5
CATQRDDQETQYF
>TRBV29-1|TRBJ2-7
CSVGLSYEQYF
>TRBV5-1|TRBJ2-1
CASSLRPSQGNEQFF
>TRBV20-1|TRBJ2-7
CSARDWAGTGGNEQYF
>TRBV12-3/TRBV12-4|TRBJ2-2
CASSLLQGALMDTGELFF
>TRBV28|TRBJ2-7
CASSSLLHIYEQYF
>TRBV5-4|TRBJ1-1
CASSLSTGNTEAFF
>TRBV20-1|TRBJ2-1
CSAREPTSGSYNEQFF
>TRBV10-2|TRBJ2-7
CASSETPLPSPVEQYF
>TRBV7-2|TRBJ2-1
CASSLYPSGRAVEQFF
>TRBV6-4|TRBJ2-3
CASSVTERTDTQYF
>TRBV12-3/TRBV12-4|TRBJ2-7
CASSLGGRGEQYF
>TRBV27|TRBJ1-5
CASRKTGVIQPQHF
>TRBV12-3/TRBV12-4|TRBJ2-1
CASSPGTSGSNEQFF
>TRBV18|TRBJ2-2
CASSPGTGYTGELFF
>TRBV7-9|TRBJ1-2
CASSPRAEHYGYTF
>TRBV20-1|TRBJ2-1
CSARSQRENPNEQFF
>TRBV27|TRBJ2-6
CASSLNRAGANVLTF
>TRBV29-1|TRBJ1-2
CSVEGRNYGYTF
>TRBV6-6|TRBJ2-3
CASGGRRTDTQYF
>TRBV30|TRBJ1-5
CAWSRDRTNSNQPQHF